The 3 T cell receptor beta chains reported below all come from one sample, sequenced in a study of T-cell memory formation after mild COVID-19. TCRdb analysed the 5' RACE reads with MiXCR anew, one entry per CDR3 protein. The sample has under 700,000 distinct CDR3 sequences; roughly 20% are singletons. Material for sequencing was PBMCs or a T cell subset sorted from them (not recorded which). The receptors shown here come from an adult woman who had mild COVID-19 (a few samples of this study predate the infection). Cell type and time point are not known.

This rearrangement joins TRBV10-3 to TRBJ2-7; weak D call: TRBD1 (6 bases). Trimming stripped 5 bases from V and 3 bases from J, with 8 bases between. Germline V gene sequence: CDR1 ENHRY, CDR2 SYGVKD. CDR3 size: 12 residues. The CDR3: CAISLQGYEQYF. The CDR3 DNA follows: TGTGCCATCAGTCTACAGGGCTACGAGCAGTACTTC.

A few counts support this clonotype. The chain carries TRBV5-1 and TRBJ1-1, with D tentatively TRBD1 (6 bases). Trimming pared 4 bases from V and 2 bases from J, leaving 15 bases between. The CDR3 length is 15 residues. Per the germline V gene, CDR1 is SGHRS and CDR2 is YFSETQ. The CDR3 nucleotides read TGCGCCAGCAGCCCATCCGGGACACCTAACACTGAAGCTTTCTTT. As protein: CASSPSGTPNTEAFF. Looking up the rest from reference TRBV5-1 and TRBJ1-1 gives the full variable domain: KAGVTQTPRYLIKTRGQQVTLSCSPISGHRSVSWYQQTPGQGLQFLFEYFSETQRNKGNFPGRFSGRQFSNSRSEMNVSTLELGDSALYLCASSPSGTPNTEAFFGQGTRLTVV.

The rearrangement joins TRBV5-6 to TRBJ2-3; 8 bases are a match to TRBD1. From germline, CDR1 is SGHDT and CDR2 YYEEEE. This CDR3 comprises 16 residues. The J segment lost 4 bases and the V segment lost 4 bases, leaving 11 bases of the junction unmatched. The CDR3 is CASSPWTGWQADTQYF. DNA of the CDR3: TGTGCCAGCAGCCCATGGACAGGGTGGCAGGCAGATACGCAGTATTTT.